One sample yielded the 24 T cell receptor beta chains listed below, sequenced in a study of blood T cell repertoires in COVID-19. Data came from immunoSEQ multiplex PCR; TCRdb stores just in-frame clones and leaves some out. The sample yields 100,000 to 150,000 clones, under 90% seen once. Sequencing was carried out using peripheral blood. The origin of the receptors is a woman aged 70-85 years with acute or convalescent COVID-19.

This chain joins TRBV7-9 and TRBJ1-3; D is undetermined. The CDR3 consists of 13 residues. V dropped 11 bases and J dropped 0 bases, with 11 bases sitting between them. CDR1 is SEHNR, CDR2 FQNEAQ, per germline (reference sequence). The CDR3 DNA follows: TGTGCCGGTCGACGGAGCTCTGGAAACACCATATATTTT. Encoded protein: CAGRRSSGNTIYF.

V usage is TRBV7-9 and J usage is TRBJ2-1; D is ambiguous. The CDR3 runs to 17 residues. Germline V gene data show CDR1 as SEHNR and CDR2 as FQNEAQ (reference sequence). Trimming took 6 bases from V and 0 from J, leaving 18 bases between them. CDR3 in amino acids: CASRREYHESSYNEQFF. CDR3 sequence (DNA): TGTGCCAGCAGACGCGAGTATCACGAGAGCTCCTACAATGAGCAGTTCTTC. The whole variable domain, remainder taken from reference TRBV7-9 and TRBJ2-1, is DTGVSQNPRHKITKRGQNVTFRCDPISEHNRLYWYRQTLGQGPEFLTYFQNEAQLEKSRLLSDRFSAERPKGSFSTLEIQRTEQGDSAMYLCASRREYHESSYNEQFFGPGTRLTVL.

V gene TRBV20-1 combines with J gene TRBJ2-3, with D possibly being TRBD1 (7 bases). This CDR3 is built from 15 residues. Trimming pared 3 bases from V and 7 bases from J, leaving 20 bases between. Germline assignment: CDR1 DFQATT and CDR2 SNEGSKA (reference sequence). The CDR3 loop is CSASVQGEVRNTQYF. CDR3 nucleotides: TGCAGTGCTAGTGTCCAGGGGGAGGTTCGAAATACGCAGTATTTT.

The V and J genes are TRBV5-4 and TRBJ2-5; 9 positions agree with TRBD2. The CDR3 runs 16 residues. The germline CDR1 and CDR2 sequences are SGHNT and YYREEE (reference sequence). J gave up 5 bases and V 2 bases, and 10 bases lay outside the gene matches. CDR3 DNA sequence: TGTGCCAGCAGCTTCGGAGCGGGGGGCCACGGGGAGACCCAGTACTTC. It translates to CASSFGAGGHGETQYF.

CDR3 DNA: TGTGCCAGCAGCTTATTACAGATTTCATCACCCCTCCACTTT. Residues: CASSLLQISSPLHF. The chain combines TRBV7-9 with TRBJ1-6; D not resolved. The germline V and J ends were trimmed by 2 bases and 10 bases, with 12 bases remaining between them. Germline assignment: CDR1 SEHNR and CDR2 FQNEAQ (reference sequence). CDR3 length equals 14 residues.

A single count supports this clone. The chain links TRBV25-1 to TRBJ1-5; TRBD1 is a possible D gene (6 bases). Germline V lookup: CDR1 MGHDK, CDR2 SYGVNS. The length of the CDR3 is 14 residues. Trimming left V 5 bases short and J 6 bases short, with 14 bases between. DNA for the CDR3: TGTGCCAGCAGTCCGAGGGGGGGTATTCAGCCCCAGCATTTT. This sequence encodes CASSPRGGIQPQHF.

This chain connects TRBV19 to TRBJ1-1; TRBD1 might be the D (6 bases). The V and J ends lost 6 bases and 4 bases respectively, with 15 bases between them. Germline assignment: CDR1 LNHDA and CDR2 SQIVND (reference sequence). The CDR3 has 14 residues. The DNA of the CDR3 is TGTGCCAGTAGGCCCTGGGGAGGGGGCACTGAAGCTTTCTTT. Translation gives CASRPWGGGTEAFF.

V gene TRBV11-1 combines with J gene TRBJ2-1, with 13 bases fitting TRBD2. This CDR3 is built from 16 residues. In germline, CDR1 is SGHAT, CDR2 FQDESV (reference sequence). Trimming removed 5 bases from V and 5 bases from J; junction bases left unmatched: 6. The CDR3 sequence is CASSPRLAGGHNEQFF. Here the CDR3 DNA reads TGTGCCAGCAGCCCCCGACTAGCGGGGGGCCACAATGAGCAGTTCTTC.

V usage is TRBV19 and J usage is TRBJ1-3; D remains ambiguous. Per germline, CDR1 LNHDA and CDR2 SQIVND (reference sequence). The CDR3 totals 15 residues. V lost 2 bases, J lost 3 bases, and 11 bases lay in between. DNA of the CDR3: TGTGCCAGTAGTATATATGAGGGTTTTGGAAACACCATATATTTT. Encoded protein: CASSIYEGFGNTIYF.

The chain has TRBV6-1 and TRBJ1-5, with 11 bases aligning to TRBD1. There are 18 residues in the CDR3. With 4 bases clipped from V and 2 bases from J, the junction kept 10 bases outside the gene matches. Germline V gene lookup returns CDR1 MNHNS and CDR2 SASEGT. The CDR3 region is CASSGGQGAGVGNQPQHF. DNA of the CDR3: TGTGCCAGCAGTGGAGGACAGGGGGCGGGGGTAGGCAATCAGCCCCAGCATTTT.

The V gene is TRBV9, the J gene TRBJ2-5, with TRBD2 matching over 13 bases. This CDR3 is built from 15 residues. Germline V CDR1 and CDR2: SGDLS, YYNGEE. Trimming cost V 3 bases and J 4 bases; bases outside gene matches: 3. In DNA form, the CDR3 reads TGTGCCAGCAGCGCGGGACTAGCGGGGTCAGAGACCCAGTACTTC. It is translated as CASSAGLAGSETQYF.

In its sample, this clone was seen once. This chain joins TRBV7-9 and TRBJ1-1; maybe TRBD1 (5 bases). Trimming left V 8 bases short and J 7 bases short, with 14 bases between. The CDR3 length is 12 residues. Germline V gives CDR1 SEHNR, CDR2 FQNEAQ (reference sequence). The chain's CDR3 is CASDPNGGEAFF. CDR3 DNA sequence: TGTGCCAGCGACCCGAACGGGGGTGAAGCTTTCTTT.

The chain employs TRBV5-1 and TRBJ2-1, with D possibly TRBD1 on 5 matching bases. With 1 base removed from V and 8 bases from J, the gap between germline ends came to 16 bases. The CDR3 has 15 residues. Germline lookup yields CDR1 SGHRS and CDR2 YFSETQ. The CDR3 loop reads CASSLRPLQVDEQFF. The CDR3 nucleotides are TGCGCCAGCAGCTTGCGACCACTACAGGTCGATGAGCAGTTCTTC. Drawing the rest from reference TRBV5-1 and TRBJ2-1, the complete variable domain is KAGVTQTPRYLIKTRGQQVTLSCSPISGHRSVSWYQQTPGQGLQFLFEYFSETQRNKGNFPGRFSGRQFSNSRSEMNVSTLELGDSALYLCASSLRPLQVDEQFFGPGTRLTVL.

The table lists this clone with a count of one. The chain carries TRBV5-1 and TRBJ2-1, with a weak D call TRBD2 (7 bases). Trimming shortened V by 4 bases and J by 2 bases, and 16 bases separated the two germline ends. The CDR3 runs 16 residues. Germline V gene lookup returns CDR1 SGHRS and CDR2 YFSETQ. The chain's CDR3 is CASSPERGGPYNEQFF. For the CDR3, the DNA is TGCGCCAGCAGCCCGGAGCGCGGGGGCCCCTACAATGAGCAGTTCTTC. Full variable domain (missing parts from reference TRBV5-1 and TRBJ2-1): KAGVTQTPRYLIKTRGQQVTLSCSPISGHRSVSWYQQTPGQGLQFLFEYFSETQRNKGNFPGRFSGRQFSNSRSEMNVSTLELGDSALYLCASSPERGGPYNEQFFGPGTRLTVL.

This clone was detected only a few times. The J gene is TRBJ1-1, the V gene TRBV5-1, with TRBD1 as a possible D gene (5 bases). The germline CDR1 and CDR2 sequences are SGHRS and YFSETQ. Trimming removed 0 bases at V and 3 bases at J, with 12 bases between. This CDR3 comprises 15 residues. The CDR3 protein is CASSLVRFRDTEAFF. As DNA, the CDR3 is TGCGCCAGCAGCTTGGTCCGGTTCAGGGACACTGAAGCTTTCTTT.

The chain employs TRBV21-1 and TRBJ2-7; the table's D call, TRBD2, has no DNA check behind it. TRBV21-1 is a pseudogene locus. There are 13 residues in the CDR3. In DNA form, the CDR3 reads TGTGCAGCAGGTACAGCGGGGTCCTACGAGCAGTACTTC. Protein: CAAGTAGSYEQYF.

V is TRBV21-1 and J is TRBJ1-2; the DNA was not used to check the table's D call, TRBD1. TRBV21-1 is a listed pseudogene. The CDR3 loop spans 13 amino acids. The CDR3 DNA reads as TGTGCCAGCATCCCGGGACACAACTATGGCTACACCTTC. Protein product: CASIPGHNYGYTF.

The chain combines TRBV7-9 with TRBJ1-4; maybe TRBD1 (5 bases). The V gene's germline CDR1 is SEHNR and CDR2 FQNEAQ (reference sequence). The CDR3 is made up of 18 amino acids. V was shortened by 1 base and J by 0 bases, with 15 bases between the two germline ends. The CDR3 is CASSLGDWGVTTNEKLFF. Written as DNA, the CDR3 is TGTGCCAGCAGCTTAGGGGACTGGGGGGTTACAACTAATGAAAAACTGTTTTTT.

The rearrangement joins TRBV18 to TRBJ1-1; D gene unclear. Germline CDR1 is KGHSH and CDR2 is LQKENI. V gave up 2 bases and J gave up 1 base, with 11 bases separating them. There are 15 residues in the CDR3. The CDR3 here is CASSPGGFTNTEAFF. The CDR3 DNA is TGTGCCAGCTCACCAGGAGGATTCACGAACACTGAAGCTTTCTTT.

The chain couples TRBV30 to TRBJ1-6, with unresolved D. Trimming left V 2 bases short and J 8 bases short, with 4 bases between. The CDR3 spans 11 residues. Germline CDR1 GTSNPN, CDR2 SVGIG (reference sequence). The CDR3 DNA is TGTGCCTGGAGTCGTGATTCACCCCTCCACTTT. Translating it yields CAWSRDSPLHF. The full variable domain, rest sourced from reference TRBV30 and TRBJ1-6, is SQTIHQWPATLVQPVGSPLSLECTVEGTSNPNLYWYRQAAGRGLQLLFYSVGIGQISSEVPQNLSASRPQDRQFILSSKKLLLSDSGFYLCAWSRDSPLHFGNGTRLTVT.

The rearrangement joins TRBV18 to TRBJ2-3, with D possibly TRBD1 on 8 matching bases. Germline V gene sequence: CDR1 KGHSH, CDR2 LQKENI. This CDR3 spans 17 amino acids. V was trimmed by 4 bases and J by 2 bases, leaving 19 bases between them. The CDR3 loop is CASSLRQGRGYTDTQYF. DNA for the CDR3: TGTGCCAGCTCACTCCGACAGGGGAGGGGGTACACAGATACGCAGTATTTT.

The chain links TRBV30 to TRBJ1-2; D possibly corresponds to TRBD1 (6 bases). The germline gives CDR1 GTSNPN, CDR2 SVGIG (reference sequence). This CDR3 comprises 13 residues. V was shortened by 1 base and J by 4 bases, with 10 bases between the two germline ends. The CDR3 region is CAWSAQGAYGYTF. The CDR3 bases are TGTGCCTGGAGTGCACAGGGAGCCTATGGCTACACCTTC.

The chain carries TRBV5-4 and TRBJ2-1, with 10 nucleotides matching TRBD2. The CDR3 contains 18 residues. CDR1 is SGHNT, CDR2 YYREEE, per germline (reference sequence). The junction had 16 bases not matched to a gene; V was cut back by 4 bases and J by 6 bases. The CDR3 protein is CASSLLKSGGAFFNEQFF. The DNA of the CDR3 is TGTGCCAGCAGCCTCTTAAAAAGCGGGGGGGCCTTTTTCAATGAGCAGTTCTTC. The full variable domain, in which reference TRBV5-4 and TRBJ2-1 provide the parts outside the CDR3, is ETGVTQSPTHLIKTRGQQVTLRCSSQSGHNTVSWYQQALGQGPQFIFQYYREEENGRGNFPPRFSGLQFPNYSSELNVNALELDDSALYLCASSLLKSGGAFFNEQFFGPGTRLTVL.

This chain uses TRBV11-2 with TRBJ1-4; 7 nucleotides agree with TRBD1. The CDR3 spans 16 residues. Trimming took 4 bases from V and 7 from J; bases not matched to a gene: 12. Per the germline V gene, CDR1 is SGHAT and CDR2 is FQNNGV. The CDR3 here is CASSSTGLRFGEKLFF. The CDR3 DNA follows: TGTGCCAGCAGCTCGACAGGGCTGCGGTTCGGTGAAAAACTGTTTTTT.